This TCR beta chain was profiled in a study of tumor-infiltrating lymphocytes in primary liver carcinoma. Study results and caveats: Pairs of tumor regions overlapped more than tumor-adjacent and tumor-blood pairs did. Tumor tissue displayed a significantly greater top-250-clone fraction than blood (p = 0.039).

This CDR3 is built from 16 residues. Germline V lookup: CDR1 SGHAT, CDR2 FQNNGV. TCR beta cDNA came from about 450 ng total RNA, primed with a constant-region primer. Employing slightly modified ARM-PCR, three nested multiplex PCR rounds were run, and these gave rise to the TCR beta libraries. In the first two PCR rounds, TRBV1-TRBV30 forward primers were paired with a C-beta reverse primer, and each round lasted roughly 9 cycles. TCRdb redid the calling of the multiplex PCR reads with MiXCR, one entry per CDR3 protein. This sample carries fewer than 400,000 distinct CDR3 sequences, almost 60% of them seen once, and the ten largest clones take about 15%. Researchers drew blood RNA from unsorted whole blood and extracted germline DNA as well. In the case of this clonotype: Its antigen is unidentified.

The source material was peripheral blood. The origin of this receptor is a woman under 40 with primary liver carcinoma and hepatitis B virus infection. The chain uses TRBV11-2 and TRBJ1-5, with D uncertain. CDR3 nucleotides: TGTAGCAGCAGCTTGGTCGGATCCGGCATCCATCAGCCCCAGCATTTT. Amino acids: CSSSLVGSGIHQPQHF.